This paragraph reports one TCR beta chain. This sample was taken from a study of human T cells and chemical hapten exposure. Germline values: CDR1 WSHSY, CDR2 SAAADI. CDR3 length: 14 residues. Trimming stripped 8 bases from V and 0 bases from J, with 13 bases between. In the original analysis: Individual samples carried between 23,224 and 690,600 TCRs, with 80,000 to 100,000 as the median. MiXCR, run by TCRdb on the RACE reads, gives a single entry per CDR3 protein. The V and J calls follow TCRdb's processing rather than the paper's. Here the sample spans 80,000 to 95,000 distinct CDR3 sequences, roughly 10% being singletons. Sample time point: patch test 2, 6 weeks after DPC sensitization. Treatment given: therapeutic diphenylcyclopropenone sensitization with weekly scalp DPC.

The sequence was obtained from a man in his late teens or twenties with alopecia areata. Some clones in this sample may be carry-over from other donors' samples. Specimen: whole blood, collected in connection with sensitization to the hapten diphenylcyclopropenone (DPC). The V gene is TRBV10-2, the J gene TRBJ1-1; unclear D gene. The CDR3 DNA reads TGCGCCAGCGGTGGAGATCGGTTGAACACTGAAGCTTTCTTT. Its translation: CASGGDRLNTEAFF.